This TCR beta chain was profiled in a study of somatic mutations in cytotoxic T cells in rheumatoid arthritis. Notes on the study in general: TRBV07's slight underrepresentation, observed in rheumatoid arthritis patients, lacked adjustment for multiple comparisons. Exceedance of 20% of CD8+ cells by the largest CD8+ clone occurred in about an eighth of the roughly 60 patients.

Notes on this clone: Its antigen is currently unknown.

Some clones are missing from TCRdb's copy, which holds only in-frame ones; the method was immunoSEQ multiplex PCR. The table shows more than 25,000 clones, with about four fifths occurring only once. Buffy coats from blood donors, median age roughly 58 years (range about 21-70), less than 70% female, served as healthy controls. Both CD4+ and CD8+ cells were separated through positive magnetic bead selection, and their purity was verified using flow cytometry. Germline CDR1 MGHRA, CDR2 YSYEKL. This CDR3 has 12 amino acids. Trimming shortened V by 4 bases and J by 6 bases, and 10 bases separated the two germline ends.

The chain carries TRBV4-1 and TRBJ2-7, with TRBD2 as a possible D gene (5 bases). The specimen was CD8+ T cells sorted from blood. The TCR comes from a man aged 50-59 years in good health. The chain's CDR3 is CASSLGGSEQYF. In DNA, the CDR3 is TGCGCCAGCAGCCTGGGTGGGAGCGAGCAGTACTTC.